The 2 T cell receptor beta chains presented below share a single source sample, sequenced in a study of blood T cell repertoires in COVID-19. Data came from immunoSEQ multiplex PCR; TCRdb stores just in-frame clones and leaves some out. The sample consists of 200,000 to 250,000 clones, roughly nine tenths of them appearing once. Sequencing was carried out using PBMCs or T cells enriched from blood (not recorded which). The receptors were sampled from a young man who had recovered from COVID-19.

The V gene is TRBV28, the J gene TRBJ2-7; TRBD2 might be the D (5 bases). Germline V gene data show CDR1 as MDHEN and CDR2 as SYDVKM. There are 13 residues in the CDR3. V was cut by 7 bases and J by 2 bases, with 12 bases left in between. CDR3 amino acids: CASTLPGTYEQYF. CDR3 sequence (DNA): TGTGCCAGCACCCTACCGGGGACCTACGAGCAGTACTTC.

The J gene is TRBJ1-3, the V gene TRBV3-1 (or the pseudogene TRBV3-2); D might be TRBD1 (6 bases). Trimming shortened V by 1 base and J by 0 bases, and 19 bases separated the two germline ends. From germline, CDR1 is LGHDT and CDR2 YNNKEL (reference sequence). The CDR3 totals 19 residues. CDR3 DNA: TGTGCCAGCAGCCAAGTCAGGGGCACCCTAGTTTCCTCTGGAAACACCATATATTTT. Encoded protein: CASSQVRGTLVSSGNTIYF.